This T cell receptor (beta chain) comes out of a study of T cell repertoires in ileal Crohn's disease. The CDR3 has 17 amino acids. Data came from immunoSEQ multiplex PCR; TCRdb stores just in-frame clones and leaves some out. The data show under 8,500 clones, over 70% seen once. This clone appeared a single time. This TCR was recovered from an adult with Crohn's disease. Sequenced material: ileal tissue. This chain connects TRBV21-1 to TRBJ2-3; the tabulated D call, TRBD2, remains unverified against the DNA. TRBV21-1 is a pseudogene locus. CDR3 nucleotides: TGTGCCAGCAGCAAAGGGAGAAGTACCCTGAGCACAGATACGCAGTATTTT. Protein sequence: CASSKGRSTLSTDTQYF.